This T cell receptor beta chain was sequenced during a study of blood T cell repertoires in COVID-19. Study details: From the United States, Italy and Spain came samples of acute and convalescent COVID-19.

V gave up 3 bases and J gave up 2 bases, with 14 bases separating them. CDR1 and CDR2 from the germline V gene are MDHEN and SYDVKM. The CDR3 spans 16 residues. In the original workflow: Counts of nucleated cells, estimated from reference gene primer amplification, were obtained. Clones were sequenced by immunoSEQ multiplex PCR, and TCRdb holds only the in-frame ones, with some missing. Clone size and V and J calls were adopted from that table, with D and trimming inferred from the DNA. The sample holds 360,000 or so clones, around 87% seen once. This TCR derives from a man aged 18-30 years with active or convalescent COVID-19. The sample comprised peripheral blood. The chain is built from TRBV28 and TRBJ1-5; D is possibly TRBD1 (6 bases). The chain's CDR3 is CASSFRTARGNQPQHF. The CDR3 DNA reads as TGTGCCAGCAGTTTCAGGACAGCGAGGGGCAATCAGCCCCAGCATTTT.